A single sample is the source of the 32 T cell receptor beta chains below, sequenced in a study of blood T cell repertoires in COVID-19. TCRdb keeps only in-frame clones here, not all; method: immunoSEQ multiplex PCR. The data show under 100,000 clones, with about 80% seen just once and 12% held by the top ten. The sequenced sample consisted of peripheral blood. The receptors derive from a woman between 40 and 50 years old with active or convalescent COVID-19.

The chain combines TRBV7-3 with TRBJ1-6, with 9 positions matching TRBD1. V dropped 5 bases and J dropped 6; count of bases not matched to a gene: 5. The germline CDR1 and CDR2 sequences are SGHTA and FQGTGA. This CDR3 region has 15 residues. The CDR3, as DNA: TGTGCCAGCAGCGCCGGGACAGGGTTTAATTCACCCCTCCACTTT. Translation gives CASSAGTGFNSPLHF.

The CDR3: CASLPGEAIRWTGELFF. DNA for the CDR3: TGTGCCAGCCTGCCGGGGGAGGCCATCCGGTGGACCGGGGAGCTGTTTTTT. The J gene is TRBJ2-2, the V gene TRBV28, with a weak D call TRBD2 (6 bases). The CDR3 is 17 amino acids. Trimming stripped 8 bases from V and 5 bases from J, with 24 bases between. The germline gives CDR1 MDHEN, CDR2 SYDVKM.

This clone is categorized as large. V gene TRBV5-6 combines with J gene TRBJ1-2; TRBD1 might be the D (5 bases). The germline gives CDR1 SGHDT, CDR2 YYEEEE. V lost 4 bases, J lost 4 bases, and 14 bases lay in between. The CDR3 is 14 residues long. In DNA, the CDR3 is TGTGCCAGCAGCACCCTGACAGCTTTCTATGGCTACACCTTC. As protein: CASSTLTAFYGYTF.

This clone turned up a few times. The V call is TRBV30, the J call TRBJ2-5, with D uncertain. V lost 1 base and J lost 5, with 5 bases in between. The CDR3 length is 11 residues. The germline gives CDR1 GTSNPN, CDR2 SVGIG (reference sequence). Here the CDR3 reads CAWSASETQYF. The DNA for the CDR3 is TGTGCCTGGAGTGCTAGTGAGACCCAGTACTTC.

The genes are TRBV9 and TRBJ2-1; TRBD1 aligns across 9 bases. Trimming cost V 4 bases and J 7 bases; bases outside gene matches: 9. In germline, CDR1 is SGDLS, CDR2 YYNGEE. This CDR3 region has 15 residues. Here the CDR3 DNA reads TGTGCCAGCAGCCCCCGGGACAGGGTGAATAATGAGCAGTTCTTC. Encoded protein: CASSPRDRVNNEQFF.

The chain uses TRBV19 and TRBJ1-2, with TRBD1 identical over 10 bases. Germline V gives CDR1 LNHDA, CDR2 SQIVND (reference sequence). This CDR3 has 16 amino acids. The V segment lost 5 bases and the J segment 10 bases; nucleotides outside the gene matches: 16. CDR3 bases: TGTGCCAGTAGTGCGTACTCCGGGACAGGGGTTTTAGTCTACACCTTC. As protein: CASSAYSGTGVLVYTF.

V and J are TRBV5-4 and TRBJ2-1; 13 bases are a match to TRBD2. The CDR3 spans 17 residues. The germline V gene has CDR1 SGHNT and CDR2 YYREEE (reference sequence). The V gene end was trimmed by 4 bases and the J gene end by 4 bases; junction bases not matched to a gene: 8. Here the CDR3 DNA reads TGTGCCAGCAGCCGTACTAGCGGGGGGGCGGGATACAATGAGCAGTTCTTC. This encodes CASSRTSGGAGYNEQFF.

This clone has just a few counts. The chain recombines TRBV14 with TRBJ1-2, with 8 positions matching TRBD1. V trimming: 3 bases; J trimming: 7 bases; junction bases outside the gene matches: 10. This CDR3 region has 15 residues. Germline V gene data show CDR1 as SGHDN and CDR2 as FVKESK. The CDR3 DNA follows: TGTGCCAGCAGCCAGGGAAGACAGGGGTTGGGTGGCTACACCTTC. Amino acids: CASSQGRQGLGGYTF.

This chain joins TRBV5-1 and TRBJ1-1; TRBD1 aligns across 7 bases. V lost 4 bases to trimming and J lost 1 base; unmatched junction nucleotides: 4. The CDR3 has 14 amino acids. Germline V CDR1 and CDR2: SGHRS, YFSETQ. The CDR3 DNA sequence: TGCGCCAGCAGCACTCAGGGGGGGAACACTGAAGCTTTCTTT. Translating gives CASSTQGGNTEAFF.

This chain links TRBV12-3 or TRBV12-4 with TRBJ2-4, with D maybe TRBD1 (5 bases). The CDR3 extends over 12 amino acids. V lost 7 bases and J lost 8, with 12 bases in between. As DNA, the CDR3 is TGTGCCAGCACCAACCCAGGGCACATTCAGTACTTC. Protein product: CASTNPGHIQYF.

The chain couples TRBV6-2 or TRBV6-3 to TRBJ1-2, with D tentatively TRBD1 (6 bases). V lost 5 bases to trimming and J lost 0 bases, with 19 bases between them. The CDR3 has 17 amino acids. Per the germline V gene, CDR1 is MNHEY and CDR2 is SVGEGT. CDR3 loop: CASSRPGQGPTNYGYTF. The DNA for the CDR3 is TGTGCCAGCAGTCGCCCGGGTCAGGGGCCCACTAACTATGGCTACACCTTC.

The chain combines TRBV4-2 with TRBJ2-5, with TRBD1 as a possible D gene (6 bases). This CDR3 contains 14 residues. Germline assignment: CDR1 LGHNA and CDR2 YNFKEQ. Deletions cut 0 bases from V and 5 bases from J, with 10 bases between. CDR3 coding DNA: TGTGCCAGCAGCCAAGAAACAGGGAAGGAGACCCAGTACTTC. It translates to CASSQETGKETQYF.

The CDR3 sequence: CASSRGWMAGGPWVEQYF. DNA of the CDR3: TGCGCCAGCAGCAGGGGGTGGATGGCGGGAGGGCCCTGGGTGGAGCAGTACTTC. V and J are TRBV4-1 and TRBJ2-7, with 9 bases that match TRBD2. The V and J ends lost 5 bases and 7 bases, in that order; junction bases with no gene match: 21. Germline V CDR1 and CDR2: MGHRA, YSYEKL. The CDR3 has 18 residues.

DNA of the CDR3: TGTGCCAGCAGGCTGGCGGGAGGCACAGATACGCAGTATTTT. Its protein is CASRLAGGTDTQYF. V is TRBV11-2 and J is TRBJ2-3; 7 bases fit TRBD2. Germline V gene data show CDR1 as SGHAT and CDR2 as FQNNGV. V lost 6 bases to trimming and J lost 1 base; unmatched junction nucleotides: 4. The length of the CDR3 is 14 residues.

The chain has TRBV9 and TRBJ2-7; 7 bases are shared with TRBD2. The ends lost 5 bases at V and 1 base at J; junction bases unmatched: 9. The CDR3 contains 15 residues. The germline V gene encodes CDR1 SGDLS and CDR2 YYNGEE. The CDR3 reads CASSRGGLLSYEQYF. The CDR3 DNA reads as TGTGCCAGCAGTCGGGGAGGGCTTTTGTCCTACGAGCAGTACTTC.

The CDR3 reads CASSMRLGYQPQHF. The DNA of the CDR3 is TGTGCCAGCAGTATGAGGCTCGGATATCAGCCCCAGCATTTT. The chain links TRBV2 to TRBJ1-5; D unclear. This CDR3 spans 14 amino acids. Trimming shortened V by 5 bases and J by 5 bases, and 13 bases separated the two germline ends. Germline CDR1 is SNHLY and CDR2 is FYNNEI.

The genes are TRBV28 and TRBJ1-6, with D unclear. Trimming took 10 bases from V and 7 from J, leaving 11 bases between them. The CDR3 is made up of 12 amino acids. Germline V CDR1 and CDR2: MDHEN, SYDVKM. CDR3 in amino acids: CATLGGNSPLHF. The CDR3 DNA reads as TGTGCCACCCTAGGTGGGAATTCACCCCTCCACTTT.

J is TRBJ2-1 and V is TRBV14; a possible D gene is TRBD2 (6 bases). Trimming left V 4 bases short and J 0 bases short, with 10 bases between. Germline V CDR1 and CDR2: SGHDN, FVKESK. The CDR3 has 15 residues. CDR3 amino acids: CASSRLAPSYNEQFF. Written as DNA, the CDR3 is TGTGCCAGCAGCCGGCTAGCGCCCTCCTACAATGAGCAGTTCTTC.

Notes on this clone: Its ends do not fully match the called genes, so a read error is possible. The rearrangement links TRBV7-2 to TRBJ1-1; D might be TRBD1 (5 bases). The germline gives CDR1 SGHTA, CDR2 FQGNSA. There are 12 residues in the CDR3. CDR3 DNA sequence: TGTGCCAGTAGCTTAGTCCGGGGGACAGCTTTCTTT. This encodes CASSLVRGTAFF.

V is TRBV7-8 and J is TRBJ1-2; D ambiguous. Trimming took 5 bases from V and 5 from J, leaving 15 bases between them. This CDR3 is built from 14 residues. The germline V gene encodes CDR1 SGHVS and CDR2 FQNEAQ. CDR3 sequence reads: CASSPLTSPYGYTF. CDR3 in DNA: TGTGCCAGCAGCCCCCTGACAAGTCCTTATGGCTACACCTTC.

The genes are TRBV9 and TRBJ2-1, with D uncertain. The CDR3 is 14 residues long. Germline CDR1 reads SGDLS; CDR2 reads YYNGEE. Trimming shortened V by 4 bases and J by 5 bases, and 13 bases separated the two germline ends. The CDR3 DNA reads as TGTGCCAGCAGCCGCGCACCACCAAACAATGAGCAGTTCTTC. Translation: CASSRAPPNNEQFF.

The chain has TRBV21-1 and TRBJ2-7; the DNA was not compared with TRBD2, the D call given in the table. TRBV21-1 corresponds to a pseudogene. This CDR3 has 15 amino acids. The CDR3 DNA sequence: TGTGCCAGCAGCAAAGAAGCCGGGGAGATTTACGAGCAGTACTTC. Protein product: CASSKEAGEIYEQYF.

The J gene is TRBJ2-7, the V gene TRBV19; 7 positions agree with TRBD1. Germline-derived CDR1 and CDR2 are LNHDA and SQIVND (reference sequence). V was clipped by 5 bases and J by 5 bases; unmatched bases: 9. CDR3 length equals 14 residues. As DNA, the CDR3 is TGTGCCAGTAGTTCTCGCCGGGACAGAGACGAGCAGTACTTC. Translating it yields CASSSRRDRDEQYF.

The chain combines TRBV6-1 with TRBJ1-5, with 10 nucleotides matching TRBD1. The CDR3 spans 17 residues. Unmatched junction bases numbered 12, after V lost 4 bases and J lost 6 bases. Germline V gene data show CDR1 as MNHNS and CDR2 as SASEGT. For the CDR3, the DNA is TGTGCCAGCAGTGTATATATGGGACAGGGGATAGGTCAGCCCCAGCATTTT. It specifies CASSVYMGQGIGQPQHF.

The CDR3 nucleotides are TGTGCCAGCAGCGCCGTTCAGGGACAAACTGAAGCTTTCTTT. The encoded protein is CASSAVQGQTEAFF. The V gene is TRBV3-1 (or the pseudogene TRBV3-2), the J gene TRBJ1-1; weak D call: TRBD1 (6 bases). The length of the CDR3 is 14 residues. CDR1 LGHDT and CDR2 YNNKEL come from the germline V gene (reference sequence). Trimming removed 5 bases from V and 5 bases from J, with 15 bases in between.

This clone was observed a single time. The genes are TRBV5-1 and TRBJ2-5; 9 bases are shared with TRBD1. Germline V gene data show CDR1 as SGHRS and CDR2 as YFSETQ. J was trimmed by 2 bases and V by 0 bases; bases with no gene match: 5. The CDR3 sequence is 16 residues long. The CDR3 DNA sequence: TGCGCCAGCAGCTTGGCGGGGACAGGGAATCAAGAGACCCAGTACTTC. Translating it yields CASSLAGTGNQETQYF.

The V call is TRBV5-8, the J call TRBJ1-4; possibly TRBD1 for D (6 bases). This CDR3 comprises 14 residues. V lost 2 bases to trimming and J lost 8 bases, with 13 bases between them. Germline V gene data show CDR1 as SGHTS and CDR2 as YDEGEE. The CDR3 DNA sequence: TGTGCCAGCAGCTTAATGGGGGCAGGGGAAAAACTGTTTTTT. Protein: CASSLMGAGEKLFF. The whole variable domain, filled in from reference TRBV5-8 and TRBJ1-4, reads EAGVTQSPTHLIKTRGQQATLRCSPISGHTSVYWYQQALGLGLQFLLWYDEGEERNRGNFPPRFSGRQFPNYSSELNVNALELEDSALYLCASSLMGAGEKLFFGSGTQLSVL.

CDR3 sequence: CASSQERGGRQGSEKLFF. In DNA form, the CDR3 reads TGCGCCAGCAGCCAAGAACGGGGGGGCCGACAGGGTAGCGAAAAACTGTTTTTT. This rearrangement joins TRBV4-1 to TRBJ1-4; 7 positions match TRBD1. CDR1 and CDR2 from the germline V gene are MGHRA and YSYEKL. This CDR3 spans 18 amino acids. The V gene end was trimmed by 0 bases and the J gene end by 8 bases; junction bases not matched to a gene: 15.

V and J are TRBV4-3 and TRBJ1-3; TRBD1 might be the D (6 bases). CDR1 and CDR2 (germline): LGHNA, YSLEER. This CDR3 has 16 residues. V dropped 2 bases and J dropped 3 bases, with 14 bases sitting between them. CDR3 amino acids: CASSQTGRGGGNTIYF. DNA of the CDR3: TGCGCCAGCAGCCAAACAGGGCGTGGGGGTGGAAACACCATATATTTT.

This chain connects TRBV5-1 to TRBJ2-1; 13 bases align to TRBD2. This CDR3 is 18 amino acids long. The J segment lost 0 bases and the V segment lost 4 bases, leaving 7 bases of the junction unmatched. Germline CDR1 and CDR2: SGHRS and YFSETQ. CDR3 DNA sequence: TGCGCCAGCAGCCCCCTGACTAGCGGGGGGCACTCCTACAATGAGCAGTTCTTC. This sequence encodes CASSPLTSGGHSYNEQFF.

The rearrangement uses TRBV6-6 and TRBJ2-5; the match to TRBD1 covers 10 bases. The CDR3 consists of 15 residues. V trimming: 5 bases; J trimming: 1 base; junction bases outside the gene matches: 4. Looked up from germline, CDR1 is MNHNY and CDR2 is SVGAGI (reference sequence). This chain's CDR3 is CASSQDRGSQETQYF. Written as DNA, the CDR3 is TGTGCCAGCAGTCAGGACAGGGGGTCCCAAGAGACCCAGTACTTC.

V usage is TRBV5-1 and J usage is TRBJ2-2; a weak D match, TRBD1 (6 bases). The CDR3 runs 14 residues. V was trimmed by 4 bases and J by 2 bases, leaving 9 bases between them. Germline CDR1 SGHRS, CDR2 YFSETQ. CDR3 protein: CASSEDSNTGELFF. The CDR3 DNA sequence: TGCGCCAGCAGCGAGGACAGTAACACCGGGGAGCTGTTTTTT. The full variable domain, rest sourced from reference TRBV5-1 and TRBJ2-2, is KAGVTQTPRYLIKTRGQQVTLSCSPISGHRSVSWYQQTPGQGLQFLFEYFSETQRNKGNFPGRFSGRQFSNSRSEMNVSTLELGDSALYLCASSEDSNTGELFFGEGSRLTVL.